A single TCR beta chain is shown here with its context. Sample treatment: approximately 18 received Ad26.COV2.S at low or high dose, single or two shots; 5 received placebo; per-sample allocation not given. Sampling happened 63 days after the first vaccine or placebo injection. TCRdb's table, derived via immunoSEQ multiplex PCR, lists solely in-frame clones and lacks some. The table has over 300,000 clones, about four fifths seen once. These data belong to a study of Ad26.COV2.S vaccination and SARS-CoV-2 variants. Study-level information: Donor participated within the Ad26.COV2.S arm of the COV1001 trial.

This clonotype was sampled from a person between 18 and 65 years old who received the Ad26.COV2.S COVID-19 vaccine or a placebo. The input for sequencing was peripheral blood, taken in a trial of Ad26.COV2.S vaccine versus placebo.

This CDR3 reads CASSVTRQTEAFF. The CDR3 DNA reads TGTGCCAGCAGCGTTACCCGACAGACTGAAGCTTTCTTT. V gene TRBV11-2 combines with J gene TRBJ1-1; tentative D call: TRBD1 (5 bases). Trimming pared 5 bases from V and 5 bases from J, leaving 12 bases between. This CDR3 has 13 amino acids. Germline V gene data show CDR1 as SGHAT and CDR2 as FQNNGV.